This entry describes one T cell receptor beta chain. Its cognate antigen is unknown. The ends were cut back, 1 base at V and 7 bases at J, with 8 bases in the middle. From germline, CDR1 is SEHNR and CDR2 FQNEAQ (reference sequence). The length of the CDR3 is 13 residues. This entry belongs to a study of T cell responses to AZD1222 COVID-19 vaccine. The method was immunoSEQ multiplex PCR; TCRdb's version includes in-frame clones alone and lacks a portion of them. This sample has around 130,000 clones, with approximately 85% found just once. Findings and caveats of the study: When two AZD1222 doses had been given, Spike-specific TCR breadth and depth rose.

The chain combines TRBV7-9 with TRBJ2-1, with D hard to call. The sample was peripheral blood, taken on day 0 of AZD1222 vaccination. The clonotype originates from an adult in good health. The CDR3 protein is CASSLGALNEQFF. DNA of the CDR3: TGTGCCAGCAGCTTAGGAGCACTTAATGAGCAGTTCTTC.